This TCR beta chain originates from a study of regulatory T cells. Overall study results and limits: Regulatory T cells showed the strongest V-J pair restriction and V/J gene skewing among patient repertoires. Patient CD8+ T cells trended nonsignificantly toward lower Shannon entropy than control CD8+ cells.

In regard to this clone: Antigen: not known.

This CDR3 spans 15 amino acids. The germline CDR1 and CDR2 sequences are SGHRS and YFSETQ. Trimming pared 2 bases from V and 5 bases from J, leaving 17 bases between. Primers: 52 TRBV forward and 13 TRBJ reverse. The method was immunoSEQ multiplex PCR; TCRdb's version includes in-frame clones alone and lacks a portion of them. The sample shows 20,000 to 25,000 clones, 93% of them seen only once. The receptor comes from a child aged 2 to 10 with CD3G deficiency. This chain connects TRBV5-1 to TRBJ2-7, with TRBD2 as a possible D gene (6 bases). Specimen: CD8+ T cells sorted from blood. The CDR3 sequence is CASSLWGEPVNEQYF. The CDR3 coding sequence is TGCGCCAGCAGCTTATGGGGGGAACCTGTCAACGAGCAGTACTTC.